These 22 T cell receptor beta chains were sequenced from one sample in a study of cytomegalovirus exposure and HLA in healthy donors. Libraries were prepared by immunoSEQ multiplex PCR; TCRdb keeps only in-frame clonotypes and omits some of them. The table shows around 130,000 clones, with 88% occurring only once. The sequenced material came from PBMCs. The receptors here all came from a young man in good health and CMV-seronegative.

The chain combines TRBV29-1 with TRBJ1-1; 7 bases agree with TRBD1. Germline CDR1 and CDR2: SQVTM and ANQGSEA. The CDR3 has 12 residues. The V segment lost 4 bases and the J segment 5 bases; nucleotides outside the gene matches: 4. CDR3 sequence (DNA): TGCAGCGTTGTGAGCAGGGGGACTGAAGCTTTCTTT. Protein sequence: CSVVSRGTEAFF.

The rearrangement links TRBV5-4 to TRBJ2-1; the D gene is possibly TRBD2 (5 bases). Trimming took 0 bases from V and 10 from J, leaving 11 bases between them. The V gene's germline CDR1 is SGHNT and CDR2 YYREEE (reference sequence). This CDR3 comprises 13 residues. The CDR3 coding sequence is TGTGCCAGCAGCTTGGGAGGGCCTGAAGAGCAGTTCTTC. This codes for CASSLGGPEEQFF.

This chain connects TRBV7-7 to TRBJ2-2, with D maybe TRBD2 (5 bases). V lost 1 base, J lost 4 bases, and 13 bases lay in between. The CDR3 loop spans 16 amino acids. Germline CDR1 and CDR2: SSHAT and FNYEAQ (reference sequence). The CDR3 DNA reads TGTGCCAGCAGCTTAGGCGCGAGCGGCCTCACCGGGGAGCTGTTTTTT. It is translated as CASSLGASGLTGELFF.

The CDR3: CASSYSVLTDTQYF. The CDR3 DNA is TGTGCCAGCAGTTACTCGGTACTCACAGATACGCAGTATTTT. The chain recombines TRBV6-5 with TRBJ2-3; D is uncertain. Trimming stripped 0 bases from V and 2 bases from J, with 6 bases between. Germline-derived CDR1 and CDR2 are MNHEY and SVGAGI. CDR3 length equals 14 residues.

The chain couples TRBV5-6 to TRBJ2-1; TRBD1 might be the D (7 bases). CDR3 length: 17 amino acids. Per the germline V gene, CDR1 is SGHDT and CDR2 is YYEEEE. The V end lost 1 base, the J end lost 8 bases, and 22 bases lay between the germline ends. This CDR3 is CASSLLRGPRGNYEQFF. The CDR3 coding sequence is TGTGCCAGCAGCTTGTTGAGGGGGCCCCGGGGGAATTATGAGCAGTTCTTC.

The chain links TRBV18 to TRBJ1-3, with a tentative D call TRBD1 (6 bases). Germline lookup yields CDR1 KGHSH and CDR2 LQKENI. V dropped 4 bases and J dropped 4 bases, with 14 bases sitting between them. This CDR3 has 15 residues. The CDR3: CASSLNTGNGNTIYF. The CDR3 bases are TGTGCCAGCTCACTAAATACAGGGAACGGAAACACCATATATTTT.

This sequence joins TRBV5-1 and TRBJ1-2; a weak D match, TRBD1 (5 bases). V gave up 0 bases and J gave up 8 bases, with 14 bases separating them. The CDR3 spans 14 residues. Germline V gene data show CDR1 as SGHRS and CDR2 as YFSETQ. The chain's CDR3 is CASSLADRGQGYTF. The CDR3 DNA reads TGCGCCAGCAGCTTGGCCGATAGGGGTCAGGGCTACACCTTC.

The chain combines TRBV7-2 with TRBJ2-7; D may be TRBD1 (6 bases). Germline V gene data show CDR1 as SGHTA and CDR2 as FQGNSA. CDR3 length equals 15 residues. The V gene lost 0 bases and the J gene lost 3 bases, with 12 bases spanning the gap. CDR3: CASSLAPTQGYEQYF. In DNA, the CDR3 is TGTGCCAGCAGCTTAGCGCCCACACAGGGCTACGAGCAGTACTTC.

Here the CDR3 reads CASSQDLGGSYNEQFF. The CDR3 DNA is TGCGCCAGCAGCCAAGATCTGGGGGGGTCCTACAATGAGCAGTTCTTC. The chain employs TRBV4-1 and TRBJ2-1, with 7 bases matching TRBD2. In germline, CDR1 is MGHRA, CDR2 YSYEKL. The CDR3 loop spans 16 amino acids. The trim removed 0 bases at V and 1 base at J, leaving 3 bases unmatched.

This chain connects TRBV14 to TRBJ2-1; the D gene is possibly TRBD2 (6 bases). Trimming pared 8 bases from V and 0 bases from J, leaving 14 bases between. This CDR3 contains 15 residues. CDR1 is SGHDN and CDR2 is FVKESK in the germline V gene. The CDR3 spells CASGGEGNSYNEQFF. The CDR3 nucleotides read TGTGCCAGCGGAGGGGAAGGAAACTCCTACAATGAGCAGTTCTTC.

The chain recombines TRBV6-5 with TRBJ2-3, with D tentatively TRBD2 (5 bases). V was trimmed by 6 bases and J by 0 bases, leaving 7 bases between them. CDR1 is MNHEY, CDR2 SVGAGI, per germline. The CDR3 is made up of 13 amino acids. In DNA form, the CDR3 reads TGTGCCAGCAGCCGGACTAGCACAGATACGCAGTATTTT. Protein: CASSRTSTDTQYF.

V gene TRBV2 combines with J gene TRBJ1-5, with no clear D. Germline V CDR1 and CDR2: SNHLY, FYNNEI. The CDR3 has 12 amino acids. Trimming cost V 4 bases and J 6 bases, with 7 bases left between them. CDR3 in amino acids: CASSAVGQPQHF. The CDR3 region has the DNA TGTGCCAGCAGTGCCGTCGGTCAGCCCCAGCATTTT.

The V call is TRBV11-2, the J call TRBJ2-7; D might be TRBD1 (6 bases). Germline CDR1 and CDR2: SGHAT and FQNNGV. Trimming pared 5 bases from V and 0 bases from J, leaving 14 bases between. The CDR3 is 15 amino acids. The CDR3 spells CASSLGTPSSYEQYF. DNA of the CDR3: TGTGCCAGCAGCCTCGGGACACCTAGCTCCTACGAGCAGTACTTC.

The chain has TRBV29-1 and TRBJ1-1, with D possibly TRBD1 on 6 matching bases. CDR3 length: 13 residues. Germline-derived CDR1 and CDR2 are SQVTM and ANQGSEA. The germline V and J ends were trimmed by 7 bases and 7 bases, with 19 bases remaining between them. In DNA, the CDR3 is TGCAGCGCCGGAGGGGGGGTGGGGTTTGAAGCTTTCTTT. This codes for CSAGGGVGFEAFF.

This chain uses TRBV14 with TRBJ2-3; D may be TRBD1 (5 bases). Looked up from germline, CDR1 is SGHDN and CDR2 is FVKESK. There are 17 residues in the CDR3. Deletions cut 2 bases from V and 0 bases from J, with 15 bases between. In nucleotides, the CDR3 is TGTGCCAGCAGCCAACAGGGTTTAAAGAGAAGCACAGATACGCAGTATTTT. Translated: CASSQQGLKRSTDTQYF.

The chain recombines TRBV11-2 with TRBJ1-4; 9 nucleotides agree with TRBD1. Germline values: CDR1 SGHAT, CDR2 FQNNGV. CDR3 length equals 14 residues. Trimming took 1 base from V and 10 from J; bases not matched to a gene: 4. This chain's CDR3 is CASSLAGQGGKLFF. Written as DNA, the CDR3 is TGTGCCAGCAGCTTAGCGGGACAGGGTGGAAAACTGTTTTTT.

CDR3 sequence: CASSAWIGKDTQYF. The CDR3 DNA reads as TGTGCCAGCAGCGCGTGGATCGGGAAGGATACGCAGTATTTT. V and J are TRBV9 and TRBJ2-3; perhaps TRBD2 as D (5 bases). Trimming took 3 bases from V and 6 from J, leaving 14 bases between them. This CDR3 is built from 14 residues. Germline CDR1 is SGDLS and CDR2 is YYNGEE.

The V gene is TRBV6-4, the J gene TRBJ2-1; perhaps TRBD1 as D (5 bases). The CDR3 sequence is 12 residues long. Deletions cut 2 bases from V and 8 bases from J, with 7 bases between. Germline assignment: CDR1 MRHNA and CDR2 SNTAGT. The CDR3 bases are TGTGCCAGCAGTGACGACAGCGATGAGCAGTTCTTC. Its translation is CASSDDSDEQFF.

The V and J genes are TRBV12-5 and TRBJ2-7; D ambiguous. The ends were cut back, 6 bases at V and 0 bases at J, with 15 bases in the middle. Germline V lookup: CDR1 LGHNT, CDR2 FRNRAP. The CDR3 is 15 amino acids. CDR3 sequence: CASGLVSSSSYEQYF. As DNA, the CDR3 is TGTGCTAGTGGCCTTGTGTCGTCTAGCTCCTACGAGCAGTACTTC.

This rearrangement joins TRBV6-1 to TRBJ2-7; D might be TRBD1 (5 bases). Trimming left V 6 bases short and J 3 bases short, with 15 bases between. Germline V gene data show CDR1 as MNHNS and CDR2 as SASEGT. The CDR3 has 14 residues. CDR3 sequence (DNA): TGTGCCAGCAGCGTCCGCATCAGGGACTACGAGCAGTACTTC. This encodes CASSVRIRDYEQYF.

This chain joins TRBV19 and TRBJ2-7; D may be TRBD2 (5 bases). Deletions cut 6 bases from V and 4 bases from J, with 13 bases between. The CDR3 is made up of 13 amino acids. Germline V lookup: CDR1 LNHDA, CDR2 SQIVND (reference sequence). CDR3 sequence: CASSPGVEYEQYF. CDR3 DNA sequence: TGTGCCAGTAGCCCCGGGGTGGAATACGAGCAGTACTTC.

V gene TRBV27 combines with J gene TRBJ2-3; D remains ambiguous. Trimming cost V 6 bases and J 6 bases, with 25 bases left between them. The CDR3 loop spans 17 amino acids. The germline CDR1 and CDR2 sequences are MNHEY and SMNVEV (reference sequence). The CDR3 DNA is TGTGCCAGCAGACAAGGAGTTCGATGGCAGTCGCGGGATACGCAGTATTTT. Its protein is CASRQGVRWQSRDTQYF.